This T cell receptor beta chain was sequenced in a study of T cell changes during pregnancy in multiple sclerosis. Assay used: immunoSEQ multiplex PCR; TCRdb lists only in-frame clones, some missing. There are approximately 84,000 clones in the sample; 94% occur only once, and 2.5% lies in the top ten. CDR3 length equals 14 residues. V was pared by 7 bases and J by 3 bases, with 5 bases of the junction left unmatched. Germline V CDR1 and CDR2: MDHEN, SYDVKM. The J gene is TRBJ2-1, the V gene TRBV28, with 8 positions matching TRBD2. This clonotype was sampled from a female donor with multiple sclerosis, enrolled in a pregnancy study. Here the sequenced sample was peripheral blood, taken in the third trimester of pregnancy. The CDR3 loop reads CASNQAGVYNEQFF. Written as DNA, the CDR3 is TGTGCCAGCAACCAAGCGGGAGTCTACAATGAGCAGTTCTTC.